Listed here are 9 T cell receptor beta chains from one sample, sequenced in a study of T-cell memory formation after mild COVID-19. One entry per CDR3 protein, called by TCRdb with MiXCR from the 5' RACE reads. Among under 300,000 distinct CDR3 sequences listed, about a sixth were seen once. The sequenced sample was PBMCs or a T cell subset sorted from them (not recorded which). These receptor sequences come from a man in his late teens or twenties who had mild COVID-19 (a few samples of this study predate the infection). Cell type and time point are not known.

This chain uses TRBV4-1 with TRBJ1-5; 7 nucleotides match TRBD1. CDR1 is MGHRA, CDR2 YSYEKL, per germline. With 5 bases clipped from V and 3 bases from J, the junction kept 10 bases outside the gene matches. This CDR3 comprises 16 residues. This CDR3 reads CASSFQPGQSNQPQHF. The CDR3 region has the DNA TGCGCCAGCAGCTTTCAACCGGGACAGTCCAATCAGCCCCAGCATTTT.

At least ten counts were recorded for this clonotype. This CDR3 reads CASSQGRGFGQETQYF. The CDR3 DNA is TGTGCCAGCAGCCAAGGGCGGGGCTTTGGCCAAGAGACCCAGTACTTC. The chain couples TRBV3-1 to TRBJ2-5; possible D gene TRBD2, 6 bases. The V end lost 1 base, the J end lost 1 base, and 13 bases lay between the germline ends. The germline gives CDR1 LGHDT, CDR2 YNNKEL (reference sequence). This CDR3 is 16 amino acids long.

The chain combines TRBV5-1 with TRBJ2-3; perhaps TRBD1 as D (6 bases). This CDR3 has 13 amino acids. Germline V CDR1 and CDR2: SGHRS, YFSETQ. V was trimmed by 2 bases and J by 4 bases, leaving 8 bases between them. This CDR3 reads CASSFEGADTQYF. CDR3 DNA: TGCGCCAGCAGCTTTGAGGGGGCAGATACGCAGTATTTT.

This clonotype was counted only a few times. The rearrangement links TRBV24-1 to TRBJ2-1, with 8 bases that match TRBD1. The CDR3 has 16 residues. Looked up from germline, CDR1 is KGHDR and CDR2 is SFDVKD. J gave up 7 bases and V 1 base, and 8 bases lay outside the gene matches. The CDR3 reads CATSDFGQGGRNEQFF. The DNA for the CDR3 is TGTGCCACCAGTGATTTCGGACAGGGCGGGCGTAATGAGCAGTTCTTC.

A few counts support this clonotype. The chain uses TRBV2 and TRBJ1-3; 7 bases agree with TRBD1. V lost 6 bases to trimming and J lost 0 bases; unmatched junction nucleotides: 2. The CDR3 loop spans 14 amino acids. Germline assignment: CDR1 SNHLY and CDR2 FYNNEI. The CDR3: CASRTGYSGNTIYF. The CDR3 DNA reads as TGTGCCAGCAGGACAGGGTACTCTGGAAACACCATATATTTT.

The V call is TRBV7-3, the J call TRBJ2-1, with 7 bases fitting TRBD2. The ends lost 6 bases at V and 5 bases at J; junction bases unmatched: 7. CDR3 size: 14 residues. Germline CDR1 reads SGHTA; CDR2 reads FQGTGA. DNA of the CDR3: TGTGCCAGCAGTTACTCCGGGACTAACAATGAGCAGTTCTTC. Translating gives CASSYSGTNNEQFF.

This clonotype appeared many times. The rearrangement uses TRBV6-1 and TRBJ2-2; 9 bases are shared with TRBD1. Germline trimming cut 4 bases from V and 7 bases from J; bases unmatched to any gene: 13. Germline CDR1 and CDR2: MNHNS and SASEGT. This CDR3 contains 17 residues. This chain's CDR3 is CASSAITGGVNYGELFF. In DNA, the CDR3 is TGTGCCAGCAGTGCGATAACAGGGGGCGTCAATTACGGGGAGCTGTTTTTT.

This clonotype showed up just a few times. V gene TRBV6-2 or TRBV6-3 combines with J gene TRBJ2-3, with 7 bases that match TRBD1. The CDR3 spans 17 residues. J gave up 0 bases and V 6 bases, and 12 bases lay outside the gene matches. The germline gives CDR1 MNHEY, CDR2 SVGEGT. The CDR3: CASSWDRKASSTDTQYF. CDR3 DNA sequence: TGTGCCAGCAGCTGGGACAGAAAAGCATCTAGCACAGATACGCAGTATTTT.

The chain uses TRBV4-3 and TRBJ1-1; D not certain. This CDR3 contains 13 residues. The V gene's germline CDR1 is LGHNA and CDR2 YSLEER. V lost 6 bases, J lost 1 base, and 9 bases lay in between. CDR3 bases: TGCGCCAGCAGGCAATCTGGGAACACTGAAGCTTTCTTT. Translated, it gives CASRQSGNTEAFF.